This TCR beta chain is drawn from a study of Graves' ophthalmopathy and Graves' hyperthyroidism. The study's findings and limits: Detection in blood was also observed for most expanded thyroid clonotypes above 0.001 frequency.

From RNA, the CDR3 regions of TCR beta chains were amplified and sequenced. RT-PCR with HTBI primers came first, then second-round multiplex PCR. TCRdb re-called the multiplex PCR reads through MiXCR, storing one row per CDR3 protein. The sample consists of around 1.1 million distinct CDR3 sequences, less than 45% of them appearing once. There are a few counts of this clonotype. The antigen remains undetermined. The CDR3 consists of 16 residues. Germline V CDR1 and CDR2: SEHNR, FQNEAQ (reference sequence). V was clipped by 5 bases and J by 3 bases; unmatched bases: 6. The chain employs TRBV7-9 and TRBJ2-2; TRBD1 matches 10 bases. Sequencing was carried out using peripheral blood or thyroid tissue (not recorded which). The clonotype was recovered from an adult man with Graves' hyperthyroidism. CDR3 nucleotide sequence: TGTGCCAGCAGCGCCCCGGGACAGGGGTACACCGGGGAGCTGTTTTTT. This sequence encodes CASSAPGQGYTGELFF.